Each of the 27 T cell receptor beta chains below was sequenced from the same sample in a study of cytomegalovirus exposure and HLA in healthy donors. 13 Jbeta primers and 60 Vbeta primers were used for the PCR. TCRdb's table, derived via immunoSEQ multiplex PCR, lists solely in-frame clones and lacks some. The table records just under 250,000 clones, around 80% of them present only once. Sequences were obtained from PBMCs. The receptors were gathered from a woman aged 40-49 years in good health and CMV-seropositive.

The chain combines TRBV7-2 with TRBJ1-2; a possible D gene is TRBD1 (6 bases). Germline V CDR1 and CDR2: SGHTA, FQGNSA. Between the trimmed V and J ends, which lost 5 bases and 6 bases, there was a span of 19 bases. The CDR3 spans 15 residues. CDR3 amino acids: CASSQQVGARDGYTF. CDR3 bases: TGTGCCAGCAGCCAACAAGTGGGGGCGAGGGATGGCTACACCTTC.

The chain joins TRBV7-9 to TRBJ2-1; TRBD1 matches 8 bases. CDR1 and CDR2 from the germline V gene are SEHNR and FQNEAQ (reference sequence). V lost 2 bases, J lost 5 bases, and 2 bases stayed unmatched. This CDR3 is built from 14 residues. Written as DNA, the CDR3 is TGTGCCAGCAGCTTACGGACAGGGAACAATGAGCAGTTCTTC. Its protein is CASSLRTGNNEQFF.

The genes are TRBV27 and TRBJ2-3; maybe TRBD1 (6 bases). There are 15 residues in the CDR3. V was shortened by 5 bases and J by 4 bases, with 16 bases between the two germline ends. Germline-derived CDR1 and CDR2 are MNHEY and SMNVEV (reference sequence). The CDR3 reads CASSTNTGYADTQYF. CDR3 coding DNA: TGTGCCAGCAGTACCAACACAGGGTACGCAGATACGCAGTATTTT.

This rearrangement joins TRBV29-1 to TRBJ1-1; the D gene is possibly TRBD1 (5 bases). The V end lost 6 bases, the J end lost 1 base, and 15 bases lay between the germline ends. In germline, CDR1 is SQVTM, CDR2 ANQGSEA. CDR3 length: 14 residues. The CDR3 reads CSVDAGLQNTEAFF. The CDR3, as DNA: TGCAGCGTGGATGCGGGGCTACAGAACACTGAAGCTTTCTTT. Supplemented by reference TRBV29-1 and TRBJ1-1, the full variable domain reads SAVISQKPSRDICQRGTSLTIQCQVDSQVTMMFWYRQQPGQSLTLIATANQGSEATYESGFVIDKFPISRPNLTFSTLTVSNMSPEDSSIYLCSVDAGLQNTEAFFGQGTRLTVV.

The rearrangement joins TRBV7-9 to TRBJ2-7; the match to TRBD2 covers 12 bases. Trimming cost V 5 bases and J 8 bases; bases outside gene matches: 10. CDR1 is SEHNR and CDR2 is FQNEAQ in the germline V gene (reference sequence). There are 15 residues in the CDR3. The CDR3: CASSRPGLAGTQQYF. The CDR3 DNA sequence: TGTGCCAGCAGCCGGCCGGGACTAGCGGGTACTCAGCAGTACTTC.

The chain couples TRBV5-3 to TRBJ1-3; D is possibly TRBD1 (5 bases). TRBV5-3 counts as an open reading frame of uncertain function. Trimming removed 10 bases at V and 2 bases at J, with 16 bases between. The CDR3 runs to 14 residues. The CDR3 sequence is CARGGGRAGNTIYF. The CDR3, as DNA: TGTGCCCGTGGGGGGGGGAGGGCTGGAAACACCATATATTTT.

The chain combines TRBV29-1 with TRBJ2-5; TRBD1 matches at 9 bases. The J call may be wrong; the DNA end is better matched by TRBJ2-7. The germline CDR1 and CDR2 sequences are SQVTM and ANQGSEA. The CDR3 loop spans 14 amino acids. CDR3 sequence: CSVITGGRPYEQYF. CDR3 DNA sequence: TGCAGCGTCATTACAGGGGGCCGGCCCTACGAGCAGTACTTC.

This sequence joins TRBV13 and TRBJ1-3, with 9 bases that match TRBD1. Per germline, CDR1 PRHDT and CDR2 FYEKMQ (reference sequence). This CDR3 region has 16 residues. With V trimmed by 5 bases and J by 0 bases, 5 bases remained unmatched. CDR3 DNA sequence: TGTGCCAGCAGCGCTAACAGGGGGCACTCTGGAAACACCATATATTTT. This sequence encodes CASSANRGHSGNTIYF.

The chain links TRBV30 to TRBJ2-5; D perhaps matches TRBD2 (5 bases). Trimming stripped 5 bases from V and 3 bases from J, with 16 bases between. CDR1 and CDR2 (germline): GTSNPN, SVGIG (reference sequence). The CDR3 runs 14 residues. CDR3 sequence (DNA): TGTGCCTGGGGCGGGCAGACGGTTAAAGAGACCCAGTACTTC. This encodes CAWGGQTVKETQYF.

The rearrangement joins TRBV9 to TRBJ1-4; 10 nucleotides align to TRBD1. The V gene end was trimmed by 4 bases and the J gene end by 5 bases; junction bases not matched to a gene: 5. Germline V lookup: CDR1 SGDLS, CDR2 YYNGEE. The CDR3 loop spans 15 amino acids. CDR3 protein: CASSSRTGGNEKLFF. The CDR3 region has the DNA TGTGCCAGCAGCTCGCGGACAGGGGGAAATGAAAAACTGTTTTTT. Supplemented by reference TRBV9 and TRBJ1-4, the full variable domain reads DSGVTQTPKHLITATGQRVTLRCSPRSGDLSVYWYQQSLDQGLQFLIQYYNGEERAKGNILERFSAQQFPDLHSELNLSSLELGDSALYFCASSSRTGGNEKLFFGSGTQLSVL.

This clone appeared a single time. CDR3: CASSLDIRGYNEQFF. In DNA form, the CDR3 reads TGCGCCAGCAGCTTAGATATCAGGGGCTACAATGAGCAGTTCTTC. The V gene is TRBV5-1, the J gene TRBJ2-1; D is perhaps TRBD1 (6 bases). Germline assignment: CDR1 SGHRS and CDR2 YFSETQ. Trimming pared 2 bases from V and 3 bases from J, leaving 12 bases between. This CDR3 has 15 amino acids.

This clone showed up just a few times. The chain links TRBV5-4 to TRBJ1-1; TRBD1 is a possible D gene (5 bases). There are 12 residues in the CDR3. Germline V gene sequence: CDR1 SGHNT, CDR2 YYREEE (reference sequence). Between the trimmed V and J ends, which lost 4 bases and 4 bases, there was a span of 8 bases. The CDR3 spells CASSVDSTEAFF. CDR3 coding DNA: TGTGCCAGCAGCGTCGACAGCACTGAAGCTTTCTTT.

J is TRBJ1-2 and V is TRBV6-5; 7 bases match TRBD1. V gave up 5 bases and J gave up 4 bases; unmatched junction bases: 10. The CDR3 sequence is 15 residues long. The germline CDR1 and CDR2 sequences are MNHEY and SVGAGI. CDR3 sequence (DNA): TGTGCCAGCAGTGCGAGCACAGGGGAACTCTATGGCTACACCTTC. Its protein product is CASSASTGELYGYTF.

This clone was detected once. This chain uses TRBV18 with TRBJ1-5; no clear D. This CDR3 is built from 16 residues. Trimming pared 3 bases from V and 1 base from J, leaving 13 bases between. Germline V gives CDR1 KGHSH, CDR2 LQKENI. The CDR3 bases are TGTGCCAGCTCACCTACGGGATCGGGGAGCAATCAGCCCCAGCATTTT. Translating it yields CASSPTGSGSNQPQHF. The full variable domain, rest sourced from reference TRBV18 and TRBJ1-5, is NAGVMQNPRHLVRRRGQEARLRCSPMKGHSHVYWYRQLPEEGLKFMVYLQKENIIDESGMPKERFSAEFPKEGPSILRIQQVVRGDSAAYFCASSPTGSGSNQPQHFGDGTRLSIL.

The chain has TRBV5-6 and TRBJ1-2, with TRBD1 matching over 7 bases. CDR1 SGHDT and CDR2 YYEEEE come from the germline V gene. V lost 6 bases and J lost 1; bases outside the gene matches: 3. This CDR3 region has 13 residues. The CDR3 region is CASIGQVNYGYTF. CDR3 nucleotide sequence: TGTGCCAGCATCGGACAGGTTAACTATGGCTACACCTTC.

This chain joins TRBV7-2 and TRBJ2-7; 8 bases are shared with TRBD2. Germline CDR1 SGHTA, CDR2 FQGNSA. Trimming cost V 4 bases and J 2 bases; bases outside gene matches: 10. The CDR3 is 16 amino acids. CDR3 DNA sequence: TGTGCCAGCAGCTCCCTTACGGGGGGGGGTCCCTACGAGCAGTACTTC. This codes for CASSSLTGGGPYEQYF.

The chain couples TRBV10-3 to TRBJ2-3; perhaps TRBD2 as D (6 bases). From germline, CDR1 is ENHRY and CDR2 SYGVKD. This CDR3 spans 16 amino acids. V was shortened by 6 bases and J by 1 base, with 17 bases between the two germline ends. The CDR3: CAISGGFSRGTDTQYF. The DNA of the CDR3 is TGTGCCATCAGCGGGGGATTCTCCCGAGGCACAGATACGCAGTATTTT.

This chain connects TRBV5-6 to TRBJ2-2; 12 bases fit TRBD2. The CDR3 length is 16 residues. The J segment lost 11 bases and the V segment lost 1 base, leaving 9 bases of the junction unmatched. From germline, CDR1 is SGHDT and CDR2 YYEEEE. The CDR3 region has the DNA TGTGCCAGCAGCTTGTATGGACTAGCGGGGCCCATCGAGCTGTTTTTT. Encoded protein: CASSLYGLAGPIELFF. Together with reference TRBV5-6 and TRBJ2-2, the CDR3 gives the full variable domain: DAGVTQSPTHLIKTRGQQVTLRCSPKSGHDTVSWYQQALGQGPQFIFQYYEEEERQRGNFPDRFSGHQFPNYSSELNVNALLLGDSALYLCASSLYGLAGPIELFFGEGSRLTVL.

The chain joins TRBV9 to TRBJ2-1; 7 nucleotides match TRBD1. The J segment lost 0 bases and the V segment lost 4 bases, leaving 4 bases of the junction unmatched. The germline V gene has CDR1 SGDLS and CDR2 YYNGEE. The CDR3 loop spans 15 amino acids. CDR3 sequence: CASSSRQGSYNEQFF. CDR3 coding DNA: TGTGCCAGCAGCTCTCGACAGGGCTCCTACAATGAGCAGTTCTTC.

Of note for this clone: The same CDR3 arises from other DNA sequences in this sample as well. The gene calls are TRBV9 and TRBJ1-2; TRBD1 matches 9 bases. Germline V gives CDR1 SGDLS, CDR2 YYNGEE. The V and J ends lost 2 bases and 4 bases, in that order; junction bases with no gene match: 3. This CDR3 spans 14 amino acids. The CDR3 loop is CASSVGQGSYGYTF. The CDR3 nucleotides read TGTGCCAGCAGCGTTGGACAGGGGAGCTATGGCTACACCTTC. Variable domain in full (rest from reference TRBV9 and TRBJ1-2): DSGVTQTPKHLITATGQRVTLRCSPRSGDLSVYWYQQSLDQGLQFLIQYYNGEERAKGNILERFSAQQFPDLHSELNLSSLELGDSALYFCASSVGQGSYGYTFGSGTRLTVV.

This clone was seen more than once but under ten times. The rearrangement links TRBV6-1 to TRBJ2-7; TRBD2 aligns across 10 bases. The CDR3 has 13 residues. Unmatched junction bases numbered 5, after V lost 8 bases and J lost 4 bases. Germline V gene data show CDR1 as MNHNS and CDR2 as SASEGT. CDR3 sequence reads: CASEPSGSYEQYF. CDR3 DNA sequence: TGTGCCAGCGAGCCTAGCGGGAGTTACGAGCAGTACTTC.

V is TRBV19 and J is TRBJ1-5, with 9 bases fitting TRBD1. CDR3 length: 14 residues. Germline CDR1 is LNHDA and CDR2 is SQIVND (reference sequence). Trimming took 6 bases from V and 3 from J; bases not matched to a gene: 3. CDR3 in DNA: TGTGCCAGTAGCAGGACAGGGGCCAATCAGCCCCAGCATTTT. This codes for CASSRTGANQPQHF.

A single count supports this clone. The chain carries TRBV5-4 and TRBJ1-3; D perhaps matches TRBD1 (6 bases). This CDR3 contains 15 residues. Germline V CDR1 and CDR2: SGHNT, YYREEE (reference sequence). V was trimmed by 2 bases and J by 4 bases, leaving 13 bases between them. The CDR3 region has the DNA TGTGCCAGCAGCTTTACGCAGGGGCCCGGAAACACCATATATTTT. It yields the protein CASSFTQGPGNTIYF. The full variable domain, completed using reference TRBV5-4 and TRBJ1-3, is ETGVTQSPTHLIKTRGQQVTLRCSSQSGHNTVSWYQQALGQGPQFIFQYYREEENGRGNFPPRFSGLQFPNYSSELNVNALELDDSALYLCASSFTQGPGNTIYFGEGSWLTVV.

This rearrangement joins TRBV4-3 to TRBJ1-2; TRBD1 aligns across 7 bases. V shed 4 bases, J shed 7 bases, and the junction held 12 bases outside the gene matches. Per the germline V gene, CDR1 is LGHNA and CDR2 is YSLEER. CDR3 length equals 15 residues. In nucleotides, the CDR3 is TGCGCCAGCAGCCTCACCACAGGGGCCCTCTCTGGCTACACCTTC. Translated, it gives CASSLTTGALSGYTF.

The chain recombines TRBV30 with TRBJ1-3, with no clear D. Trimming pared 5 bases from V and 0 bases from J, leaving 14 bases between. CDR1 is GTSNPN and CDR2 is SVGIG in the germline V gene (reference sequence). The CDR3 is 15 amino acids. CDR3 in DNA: TGTGCCTGGGGAAAACAGTCTTTCTCTGGAAACACCATATATTTT. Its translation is CAWGKQSFSGNTIYF.

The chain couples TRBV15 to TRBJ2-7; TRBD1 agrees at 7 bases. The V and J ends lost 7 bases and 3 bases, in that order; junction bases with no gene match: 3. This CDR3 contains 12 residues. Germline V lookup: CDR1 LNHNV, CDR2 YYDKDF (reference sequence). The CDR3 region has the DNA TGTGCCACCAAGACAGGGCGCTACGAGCAGTACTTC. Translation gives CATKTGRYEQYF.

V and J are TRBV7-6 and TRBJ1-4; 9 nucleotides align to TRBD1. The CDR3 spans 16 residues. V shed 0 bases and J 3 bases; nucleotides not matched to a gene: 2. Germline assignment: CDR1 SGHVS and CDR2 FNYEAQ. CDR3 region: CASSLAQGAANEKLFF. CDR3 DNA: TGTGCCAGCAGCTTAGCACAGGGGGCCGCTAATGAAAAACTGTTTTTT.